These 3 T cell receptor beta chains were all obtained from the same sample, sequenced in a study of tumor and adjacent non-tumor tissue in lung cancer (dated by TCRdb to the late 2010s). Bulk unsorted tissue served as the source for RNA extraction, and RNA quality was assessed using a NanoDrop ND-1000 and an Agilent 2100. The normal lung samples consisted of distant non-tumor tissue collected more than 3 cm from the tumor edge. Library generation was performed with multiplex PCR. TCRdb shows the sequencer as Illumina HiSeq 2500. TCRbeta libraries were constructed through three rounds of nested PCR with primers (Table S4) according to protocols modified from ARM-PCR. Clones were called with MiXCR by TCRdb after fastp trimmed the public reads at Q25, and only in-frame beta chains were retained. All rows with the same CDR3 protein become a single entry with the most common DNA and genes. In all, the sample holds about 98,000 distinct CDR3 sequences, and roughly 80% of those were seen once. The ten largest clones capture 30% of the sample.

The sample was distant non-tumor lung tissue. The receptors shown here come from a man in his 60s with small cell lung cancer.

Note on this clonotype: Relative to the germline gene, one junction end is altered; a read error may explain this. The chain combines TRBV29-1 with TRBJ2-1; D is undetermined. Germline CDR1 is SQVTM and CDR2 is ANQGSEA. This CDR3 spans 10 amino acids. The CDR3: CSALECEQFF. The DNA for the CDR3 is TGCAGCGCCCTAGAGTGTGAGCAGTTTTTC.

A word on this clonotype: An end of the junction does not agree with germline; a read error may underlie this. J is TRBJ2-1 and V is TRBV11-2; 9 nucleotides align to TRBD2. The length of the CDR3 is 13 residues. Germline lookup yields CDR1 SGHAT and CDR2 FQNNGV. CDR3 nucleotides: TGTGCCAGTAGCTCACTTACTAGCGGGCTGCAGCTCTTC. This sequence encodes CASSSLTSGLQLF.

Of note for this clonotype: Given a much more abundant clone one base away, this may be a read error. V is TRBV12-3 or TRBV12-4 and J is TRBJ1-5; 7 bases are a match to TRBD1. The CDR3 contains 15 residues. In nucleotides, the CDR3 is TGTGTCAGCAGTTTAGCGCAAGGGGGCCGACAGCCCCAGCATTTT. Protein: CVSSLAQGGRQPQHF.